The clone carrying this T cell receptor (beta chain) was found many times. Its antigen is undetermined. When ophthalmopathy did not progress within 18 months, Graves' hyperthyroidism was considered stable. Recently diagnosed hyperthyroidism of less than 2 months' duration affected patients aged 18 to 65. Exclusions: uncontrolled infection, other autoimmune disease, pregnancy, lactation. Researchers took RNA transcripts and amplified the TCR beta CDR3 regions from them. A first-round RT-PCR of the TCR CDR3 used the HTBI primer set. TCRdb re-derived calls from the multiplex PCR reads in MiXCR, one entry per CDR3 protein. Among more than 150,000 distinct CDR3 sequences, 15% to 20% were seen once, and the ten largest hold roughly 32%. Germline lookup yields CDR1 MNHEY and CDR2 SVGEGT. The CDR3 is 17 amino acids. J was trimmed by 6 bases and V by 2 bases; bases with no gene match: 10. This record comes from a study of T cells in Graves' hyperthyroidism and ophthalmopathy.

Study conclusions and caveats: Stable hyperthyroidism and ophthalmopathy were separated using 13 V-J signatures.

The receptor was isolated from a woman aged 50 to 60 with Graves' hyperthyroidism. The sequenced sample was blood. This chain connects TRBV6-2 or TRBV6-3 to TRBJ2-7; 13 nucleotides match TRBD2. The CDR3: CASSYTWGLAGPIEQYF. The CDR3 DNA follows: TGTGCCAGCAGTTACACCTGGGGACTAGCGGGGCCTATCGAGCAGTACTTC.